This T cell receptor beta chain was documented in a study of neurological immune-mediated disorders. Overall study findings and caveats: The multiple sclerosis repertoire cluster was not associated with any clinical or MRI feature.

The CDR3 totals 15 residues. CDR1 is SNHLY and CDR2 is FYNNEI in the germline V gene. Trimming shortened V by 8 bases and J by 1 base, and 12 bases separated the two germline ends. This clonotype was seen ten or more times. As yet, its antigen is unknown. TCRdb re-analysed the 5' RACE reads in MiXCR, keeping a single row per CDR3 protein. The sample lists about 74,000 distinct CDR3 sequences, less than 5.5% seen once, with 7.4% in the top ten. The rearrangement links TRBV2 to TRBJ2-6, with D unresolved. Sequencing was done on a sample of PBMCs. The TCR was taken from a man younger than 35 with multiple sclerosis. The CDR3 is CASHDVGSGANVLTF. CDR3 nucleotides: TGTGCCAGCCACGATGTGGGTTCTGGGGCCAACGTCCTGACTTTC.